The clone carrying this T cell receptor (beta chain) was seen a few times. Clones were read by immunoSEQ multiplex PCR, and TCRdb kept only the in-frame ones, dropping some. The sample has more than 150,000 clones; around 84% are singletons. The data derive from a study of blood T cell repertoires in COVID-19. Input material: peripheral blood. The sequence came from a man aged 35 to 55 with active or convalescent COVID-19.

The CDR3 reads CSASRVLVHEQFF. The CDR3 coding sequence is TGCAGTGCTAGTCGGGTACTAGTCCATGAGCAGTTCTTC. The J gene is TRBJ2-1, the V gene TRBV20-1; maybe TRBD2 (5 bases). V lost 3 bases to trimming and J lost 8 bases, with 14 bases between them. The CDR3 sequence is 13 residues long. Per the germline V gene, CDR1 is DFQATT and CDR2 is SNEGSKA (reference sequence).